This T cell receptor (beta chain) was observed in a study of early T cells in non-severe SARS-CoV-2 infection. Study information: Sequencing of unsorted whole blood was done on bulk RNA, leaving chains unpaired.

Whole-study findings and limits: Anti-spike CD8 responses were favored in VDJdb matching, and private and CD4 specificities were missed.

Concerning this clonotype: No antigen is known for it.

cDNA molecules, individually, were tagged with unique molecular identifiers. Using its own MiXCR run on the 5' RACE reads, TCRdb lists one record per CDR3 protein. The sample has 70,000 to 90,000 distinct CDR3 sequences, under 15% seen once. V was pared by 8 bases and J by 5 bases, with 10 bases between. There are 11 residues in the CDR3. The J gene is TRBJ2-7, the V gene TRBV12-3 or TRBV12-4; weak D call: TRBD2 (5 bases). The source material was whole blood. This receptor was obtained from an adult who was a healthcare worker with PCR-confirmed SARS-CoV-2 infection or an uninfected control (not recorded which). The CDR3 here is CASGRGDEQYF. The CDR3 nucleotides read TGTGCCAGCGGTCGGGGTGACGAGCAGTACTTC.